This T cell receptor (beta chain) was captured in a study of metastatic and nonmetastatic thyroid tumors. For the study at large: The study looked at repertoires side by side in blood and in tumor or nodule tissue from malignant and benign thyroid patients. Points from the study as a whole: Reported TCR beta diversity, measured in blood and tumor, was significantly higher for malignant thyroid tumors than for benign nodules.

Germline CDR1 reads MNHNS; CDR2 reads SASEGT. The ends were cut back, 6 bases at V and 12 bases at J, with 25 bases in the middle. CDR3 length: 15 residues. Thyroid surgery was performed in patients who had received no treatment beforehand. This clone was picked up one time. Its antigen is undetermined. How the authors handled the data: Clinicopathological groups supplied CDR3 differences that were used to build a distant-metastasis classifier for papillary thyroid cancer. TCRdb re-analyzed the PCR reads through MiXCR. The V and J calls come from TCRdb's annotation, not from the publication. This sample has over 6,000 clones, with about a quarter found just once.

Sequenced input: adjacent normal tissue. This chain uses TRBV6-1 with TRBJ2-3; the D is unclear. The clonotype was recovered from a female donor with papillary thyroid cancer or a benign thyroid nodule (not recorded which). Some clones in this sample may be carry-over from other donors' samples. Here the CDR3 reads CASSKRASSTDPQYF. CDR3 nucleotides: TGTGCCAGCAGCAAGAGAGCTAGTAGCACAGATCCTCAGTATTTT.